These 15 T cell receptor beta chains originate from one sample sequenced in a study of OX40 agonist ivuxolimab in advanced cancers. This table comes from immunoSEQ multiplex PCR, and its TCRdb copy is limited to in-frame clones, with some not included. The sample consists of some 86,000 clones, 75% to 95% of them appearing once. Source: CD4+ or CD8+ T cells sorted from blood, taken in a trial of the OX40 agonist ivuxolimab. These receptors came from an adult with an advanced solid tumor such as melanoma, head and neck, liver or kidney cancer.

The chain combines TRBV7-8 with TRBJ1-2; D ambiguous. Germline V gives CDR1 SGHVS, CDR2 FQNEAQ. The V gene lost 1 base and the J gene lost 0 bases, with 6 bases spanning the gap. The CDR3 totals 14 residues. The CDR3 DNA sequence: TGTGCCAGCAGCTTAGAGGTCTCTAACTATGGCTACACCTTC. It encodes CASSLEVSNYGYTF.

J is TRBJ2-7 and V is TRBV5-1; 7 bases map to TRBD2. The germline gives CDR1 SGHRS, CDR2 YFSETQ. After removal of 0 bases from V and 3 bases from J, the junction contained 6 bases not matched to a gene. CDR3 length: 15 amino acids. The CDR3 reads CASSLVGGGLYEQYF. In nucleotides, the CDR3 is TGCGCCAGCAGCTTGGTGGGCGGGGGACTCTACGAGCAGTACTTC.

The DNA for the CDR3 is TGTGCCAGCAGCGTCGGACTAGCGGGATTCTACAATGAGCAGTTCTTC. Protein product: CASSVGLAGFYNEQFF. This rearrangement joins TRBV9 to TRBJ2-1; 12 bases fit TRBD2. The V segment lost 2 bases and the J segment 3 bases; nucleotides outside the gene matches: 3. The germline V gene has CDR1 SGDLS and CDR2 YYNGEE. This CDR3 is built from 16 residues.

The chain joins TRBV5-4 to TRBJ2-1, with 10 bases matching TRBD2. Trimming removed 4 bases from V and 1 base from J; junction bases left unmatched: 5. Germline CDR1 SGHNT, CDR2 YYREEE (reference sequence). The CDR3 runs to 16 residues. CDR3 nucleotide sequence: TGTGCCAGCAGCACCAAACTAGCGGGATCCTACAATGAGCAGTTCTTC. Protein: CASSTKLAGSYNEQFF.

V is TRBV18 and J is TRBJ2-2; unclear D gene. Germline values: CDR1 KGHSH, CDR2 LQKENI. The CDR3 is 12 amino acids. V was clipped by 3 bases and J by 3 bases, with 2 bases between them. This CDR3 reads CASSPDTGELFF. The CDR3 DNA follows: TGTGCCAGCTCACCGGACACCGGGGAGCTGTTTTTT.

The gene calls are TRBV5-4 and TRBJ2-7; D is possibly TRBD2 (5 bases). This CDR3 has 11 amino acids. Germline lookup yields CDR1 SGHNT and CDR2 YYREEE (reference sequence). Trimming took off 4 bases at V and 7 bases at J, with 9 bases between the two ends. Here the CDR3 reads CASSLQREQYF. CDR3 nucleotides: TGTGCCAGCAGCCTCCAGCGGGAGCAGTACTTC.

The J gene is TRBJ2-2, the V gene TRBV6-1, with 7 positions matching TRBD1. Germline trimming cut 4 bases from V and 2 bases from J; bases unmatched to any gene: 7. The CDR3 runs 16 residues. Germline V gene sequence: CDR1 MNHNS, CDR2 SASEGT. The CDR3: CASSAVGQVNTGELFF. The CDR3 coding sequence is TGTGCCAGCAGTGCCGTTGGACAGGTCAACACCGGGGAGCTGTTTTTT.

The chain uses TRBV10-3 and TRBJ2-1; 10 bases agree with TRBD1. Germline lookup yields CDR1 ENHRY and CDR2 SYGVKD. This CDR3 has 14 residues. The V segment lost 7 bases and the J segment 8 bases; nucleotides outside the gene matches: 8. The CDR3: CAITGTGVPYEQFF. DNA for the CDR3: TGTGCCATCACCGGGACAGGGGTTCCGTATGAGCAGTTCTTC.

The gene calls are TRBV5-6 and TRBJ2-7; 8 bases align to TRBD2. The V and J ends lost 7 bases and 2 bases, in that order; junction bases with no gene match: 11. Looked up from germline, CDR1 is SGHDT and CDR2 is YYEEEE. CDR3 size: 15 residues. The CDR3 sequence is CASGLAGGTAYEQYF. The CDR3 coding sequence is TGTGCCAGCGGCCTAGCGGGTGGAACCGCCTACGAGCAGTACTTC.

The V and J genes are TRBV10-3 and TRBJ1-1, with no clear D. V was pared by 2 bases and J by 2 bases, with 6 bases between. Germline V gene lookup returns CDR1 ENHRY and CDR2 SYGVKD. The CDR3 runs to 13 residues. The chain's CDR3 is CAISEKGNTEAFF. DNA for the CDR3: TGTGCCATCAGTGAGAAGGGTAACACTGAAGCTTTCTTT.

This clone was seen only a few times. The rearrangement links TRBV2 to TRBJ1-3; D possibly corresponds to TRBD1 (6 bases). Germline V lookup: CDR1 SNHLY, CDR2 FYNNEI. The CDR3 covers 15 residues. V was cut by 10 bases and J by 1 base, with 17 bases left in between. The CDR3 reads CATTGIKDSGNTIYF. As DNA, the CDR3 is TGTGCCACGACAGGAATCAAGGATTCTGGAAACACCATATATTTT.

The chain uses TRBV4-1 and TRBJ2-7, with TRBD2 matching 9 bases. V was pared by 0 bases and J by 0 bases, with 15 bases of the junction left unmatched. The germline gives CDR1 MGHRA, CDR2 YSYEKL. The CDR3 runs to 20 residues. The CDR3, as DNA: TGCGCCAGCAGCCAAGACCCCTCACTGTCGCTAGCGGGGAGCTCCTACGAGCAGTACTTC. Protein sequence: CASSQDPSLSLAGSSYEQYF.

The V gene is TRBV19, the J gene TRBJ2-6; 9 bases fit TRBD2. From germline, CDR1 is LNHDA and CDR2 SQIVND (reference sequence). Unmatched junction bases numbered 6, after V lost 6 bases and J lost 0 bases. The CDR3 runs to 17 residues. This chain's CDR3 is CASRRTSVPSGANVLTF. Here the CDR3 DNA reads TGTGCCAGTAGGAGGACTAGCGTACCCTCTGGGGCCAACGTCCTGACTTTC.

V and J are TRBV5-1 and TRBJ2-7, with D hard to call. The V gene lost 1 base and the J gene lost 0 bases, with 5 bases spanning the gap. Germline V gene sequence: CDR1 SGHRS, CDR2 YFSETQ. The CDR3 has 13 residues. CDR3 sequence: CASSLPSSYEQYF. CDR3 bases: TGCGCCAGCAGCTTGCCAAGCTCCTACGAGCAGTACTTC.

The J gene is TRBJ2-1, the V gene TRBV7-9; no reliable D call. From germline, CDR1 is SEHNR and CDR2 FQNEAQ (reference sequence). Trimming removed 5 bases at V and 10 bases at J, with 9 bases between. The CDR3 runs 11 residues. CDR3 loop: CASSLNGEQFF. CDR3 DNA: TGTGCCAGCAGCCTTAACGGAGAGCAGTTCTTC.